A selection of T cell receptor beta chains follows, all from one sample in a study of shared clonotypes between healthy human individuals. Profiled with immunoSEQ multiplex PCR; TCRdb holds only in-frame clones, not every one. The data hold more than 1 million clones, with around 78% observed a single time. Sequencing used memory CD4+ T cells from PBMCs. The receptors derive from a man aged 18-30 years in good health. Some clones in this sample may be carry-over from other donors' samples. The CDR3 runs from the conserved cysteine through the conserved F or W. The order of the fields is D gene, clone size, V gene, J gene, CDR3 DNA, CDR3 protein. A D gene is named only where the DNA matches it firmly. Not every row has a clone size; where given, it reads once, few, many or a size class.

D: .; size: .; V: TRBV5-4; J: TRBJ2-5; DNA: TGTGCCAGCAGCCTGGGACCCGAAGAGACCCAGTACTTC; CDR3: CASSLGPEETQYF
D: .; size: .; V: TRBV7-2; J: TRBJ1-5; DNA: TGTGCCCGCAGCTCTACTAATCAGCCCCAGCATTTT; CDR3: CARSSTNQPQHF
D: TRBD2; size: .; V: TRBV20-1; J: TRBJ2-5; DNA: TGCAGTGCCGCACACGGGGGGGCCCAGTACTTC; CDR3: CSAAHGGAQYF
D: TRBD2; size: .; V: TRBV5-6; J: TRBJ2-7; DNA: TGTGCCAGCAGCAGAGGACTAGGGGCCTACGAGCAGTACTTC; CDR3: CASSRGLGAYEQYF
D: TRBD1; size: .; V: TRBV6-6; J: TRBJ2-7; DNA: TGTGCCAGCAGTTTAACAGGGGTCCCTTCCTACGAGCAGTACTTC; CDR3: CASSLTGVPSYEQYF
D: TRBD1; size: .; V: TRBV2; J: TRBJ1-2; DNA: TGTGCCAGCGCCGGGACAGTGGTTAGCTTCGGTGGCTACACCTTC; CDR3: CASAGTVVSFGGYTF
D: TRBD1; size: .; V: TRBV28; J: TRBJ2-7; DNA: TGTGCCAGCAGTGGGGACAGGGGGACCTACGAGCAGTACTTC; CDR3: CASSGDRGTYEQYF
D: TRBD1; size: .; V: TRBV5-1; J: TRBJ2-5; DNA: TGCGCCAGCAGCTCGACCGGGACAGGGGGCGCGATCGGTGAGACCCAGTACTTC; CDR3: CASSSTGTGGAIGETQYF
D: .; size: .; V: TRBV5-4; J: TRBJ1-4; DNA: TGTGCCAGCAGCCTACGGACAGAAGATGAAAAACTGTTTTTT; CDR3: CASSLRTEDEKLFF
D: .; size: .; V: TRBV5-1; J: TRBJ1-4; DNA: TGCGCCAGCAGCTTGGAAAAAAGCGGGGAAAAACTGTTTTTT; CDR3: CASSLEKSGEKLFF
D: .; size: .; V: TRBV5-6; J: TRBJ1-2; DNA: TGTGCCAGCAGCCTGACGACGGCTCCCAATGGCTACACCTTC; CDR3: CASSLTTAPNGYTF
D: TRBD1; size: .; V: TRBV5-1; J: TRBJ2-5; DNA: TGCGCCAGCCGTGGGTTGGACAGGTACCAAGAGACCCAGTACTTC; CDR3: CASRGLDRYQETQYF
D: .; size: .; V: TRBV2; J: TRBJ2-5; DNA: TGTGCCAGCAGTGAAGTGAAGACCCAGTACTTC; CDR3: CASSEVKTQYF
D: TRBD2; size: .; V: TRBV29-1; J: TRBJ2-1; DNA: TGCAGCGCACAACGGGGGGGTCCGGATGAGCAGTTCTTC; CDR3: CSAQRGGPDEQFF
D: TRBD1; size: .; V: TRBV5-1; J: TRBJ2-3; DNA: TGCGCCAGCAACCTCGAGGGACAGGGGGCTCCAGATACGCAGTATTTT; CDR3: CASNLEGQGAPDTQYF
D: TRBD2; size: .; V: TRBV5-6; J: TRBJ2-5; DNA: TGTGCCAGCAGCTTGGGGACTAGTGCTGAGACCCAGTACTTC; CDR3: CASSLGTSAETQYF
D: TRBD2; size: .; V: TRBV7-2; J: TRBJ2-7; DNA: TGTGCCAGCACCCGGGTAGCGGGAGGCGAGCAGTACTTC; CDR3: CASTRVAGGEQYF
D: .; size: .; V: TRBV7-9; J: TRBJ2-7; DNA: TGTGCCAGCAGCCCACTCGGGACTTTTGGCTCCTACGAGCAGTACTTC; CDR3: CASSPLGTFGSYEQYF
D: TRBD1; size: once; V: TRBV30; J: TRBJ1-6; DNA: TGTGCCTGCCAGGACAGGGGATGGGATTCACCCCTCCACTTT; CDR3: CACQDRGWDSPLHF
D: .; size: .; V: TRBV6-4; J: TRBJ2-6; DNA: TGTGCCAGCACCGCACGCGGCCCTAGCTCTGGGGCCAACGTCCTGACTTTC; CDR3: CASTARGPSSGANVLTF
D: TRBD2; size: once; V: TRBV5-6; J: TRBJ2-1; DNA: TGTGCCAGCAGCGCCGGGACTAGCGGAGGCCTTGGTGAGCAGTTCTTC; CDR3: CASSAGTSGGLGEQFF
D: TRBD2; size: .; V: TRBV2; J: TRBJ2-5; DNA: TGTGCCAGCAGGAGTTCAGGACTAGCGGGAGAGACCCAGTACTTC; CDR3: CASRSSGLAGETQYF
D: TRBD2; size: .; V: TRBV7-9; J: TRBJ2-3; DNA: TGTGCCAGCAGCTTAGAATATGCTAGCGGGCACTTCACAGATACGCAGTATTTT; CDR3: CASSLEYASGHFTDTQYF
D: .; size: .; V: TRBV2; J: TRBJ1-6; DNA: TGTGCCAGCAGCGCTTTCAGGGGTAATGATTCACCCCTCCACTTT; CDR3: CASSAFRGNDSPLHF
D: .; size: few; V: TRBV5-1; J: TRBJ2-4; DNA: TGCGCCAGCAGCTTAGTAGAAAACATTCAGTACTTC; CDR3: CASSLVENIQYF
D: .; size: .; V: TRBV21-1; J: TRBJ2-7; DNA: TGTGCCAGCAGCACCGGGACTTCTAACTCCTACGAGCAGTACTTC; CDR3: CASSTGTSNSYEQYF
D: TRBD2; size: .; V: TRBV30; J: TRBJ2-1; DNA: TGTGCCTGGTTACCGGGACTAGCGGGCAATGAGCAGTTCTTC; CDR3: CAWLPGLAGNEQFF
D: TRBD1; size: many; V: TRBV5-1; J: TRBJ2-3; DNA: TGCGCCAGCAGCGGGACAGGGAAAACAGATACGCAGTATTTT; CDR3: CASSGTGKTDTQYF
D: .; size: .; V: TRBV18; J: TRBJ2-3; DNA: TGTGCCAGCTCGCAGGGGACCACAGATACGCAGTATTTT; CDR3: CASSQGTTDTQYF
D: TRBD1; size: once; V: TRBV5-1; J: TRBJ2-1; DNA: TGCGCCAGCAGTCAGATGGGACAGGGCCCCTACAATGAGCAGTTCTTC; CDR3: CASSQMGQGPYNEQFF
D: .; size: once; V: TRBV28; J: TRBJ1-2; DNA: TGTGCCAGCAGTTTCCAGTCCTATGGCTACACCTTC; CDR3: CASSFQSYGYTF
D: TRBD2; size: few; V: TRBV27; J: TRBJ2-3; DNA: TGTGCCAGCAGTTTATCGAAGGCGGGAGGAACAGATACGCAGTATTTT; CDR3: CASSLSKAGGTDTQYF
D: .; size: .; V: TRBV4-2; J: TRBJ2-6; DNA: TGTGCCAGCAGCCAAGAAGCGGTTGGACGAACCTCTGGGGCCAACGTCCTGACTTTC; CDR3: CASSQEAVGRTSGANVLTF
D: TRBD1; size: .; V: TRBV4-3; J: TRBJ2-3; DNA: TGCGCCAGCAGCCAAGATAGGGGGACAGGGGGCTCGGGGGCGGATACGCAGTATTTT; CDR3: CASSQDRGTGGSGADTQYF
D: .; size: .; V: TRBV7-2; J: TRBJ1-6; DNA: TGTGCCAGCAGCTGGACAGCCGCTAATTCACCCCTCCACTTT; CDR3: CASSWTAANSPLHF
D: TRBD2; size: .; V: TRBV4-1; J: TRBJ2-5; DNA: TGCGCCAGCAGCCGGCAGGGACTAGCGGAAGAGACCCAGTACTTC; CDR3: CASSRQGLAEETQYF
D: .; size: .; V: TRBV18; J: TRBJ1-1; DNA: TGTGCCAGCTCAAAGGGAAACACTGAAGCTTTCTTT; CDR3: CASSKGNTEAFF
D: TRBD2; size: .; V: TRBV29-1; J: TRBJ2-2; DNA: TGCAGCGCTGCCGGGACTAGGGAAACCGGGGAGCTGTTTTTT; CDR3: CSAAGTRETGELFF
D: TRBD1; size: .; V: TRBV5-6; J: TRBJ2-5; DNA: TGTGCCAGCAGCGGGGCAGGGGGTGGCGAGACCCAGTACTTC; CDR3: CASSGAGGGETQYF
D: TRBD2; size: .; V: TRBV7-3; J: TRBJ2-5; DNA: TGTGCCAGCAGCCTAGGACAGGGGACTAGCGGGAGGGCGGAGACCCAGTACTTC; CDR3: CASSLGQGTSGRAETQYF
D: TRBD2; size: .; V: TRBV9; J: TRBJ2-2; DNA: TGTGCCAGCAGCGTAACTAGCGGTAACACCGGGGAGCTGTTTTTT; CDR3: CASSVTSGNTGELFF
D: TRBD1; size: many; V: TRBV29-1; J: TRBJ1-1; DNA: TGCAGCGTCGCTAGGACAGGGGACACTGAAGCTTTCTTT; CDR3: CSVARTGDTEAFF
D: .; size: .; V: TRBV6-1; J: TRBJ1-2; DNA: TGTGCCAGCAGCATTTTCGGCGGCTATGGCTACACCTTC; CDR3: CASSIFGGYGYTF